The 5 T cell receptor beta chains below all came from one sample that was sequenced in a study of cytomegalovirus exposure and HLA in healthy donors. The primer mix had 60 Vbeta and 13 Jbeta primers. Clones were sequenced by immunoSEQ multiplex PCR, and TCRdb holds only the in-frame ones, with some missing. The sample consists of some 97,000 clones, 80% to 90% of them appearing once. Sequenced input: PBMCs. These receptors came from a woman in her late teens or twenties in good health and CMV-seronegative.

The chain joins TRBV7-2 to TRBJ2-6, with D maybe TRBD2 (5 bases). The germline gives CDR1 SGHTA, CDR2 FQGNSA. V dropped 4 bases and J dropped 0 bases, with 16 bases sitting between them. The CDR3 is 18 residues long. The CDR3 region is CASSSSHGRGSGANVLTF. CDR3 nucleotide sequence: TGTGCCAGCAGCTCCTCCCACGGCCGGGGCTCTGGGGCCAACGTCCTGACTTTC.

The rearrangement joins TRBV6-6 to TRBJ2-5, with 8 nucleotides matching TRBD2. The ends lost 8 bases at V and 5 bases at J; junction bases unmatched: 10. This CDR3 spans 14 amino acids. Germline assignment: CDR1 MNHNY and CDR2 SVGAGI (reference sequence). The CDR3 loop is CASWAPGGWETQYF. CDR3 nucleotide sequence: TGTGCCAGCTGGGCGCCGGGAGGGTGGGAGACCCAGTACTTC.

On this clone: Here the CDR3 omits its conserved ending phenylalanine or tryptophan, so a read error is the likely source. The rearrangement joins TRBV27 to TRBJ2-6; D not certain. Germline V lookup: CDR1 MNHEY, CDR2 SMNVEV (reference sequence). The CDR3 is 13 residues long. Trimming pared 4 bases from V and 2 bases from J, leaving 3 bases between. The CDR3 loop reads CASSSAGANVLTL. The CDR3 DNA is TGTGCCAGCAGTTCAGCTGGGGCCAACGTCCTGACTCTC.

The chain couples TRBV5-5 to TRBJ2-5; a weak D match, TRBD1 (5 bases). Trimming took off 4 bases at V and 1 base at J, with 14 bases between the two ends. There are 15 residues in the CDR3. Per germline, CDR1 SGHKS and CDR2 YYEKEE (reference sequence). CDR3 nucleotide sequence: TGTGCCAGCAGCCGGTCACAGGTGATCCAAGAGACCCAGTACTTC. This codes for CASSRSQVIQETQYF.

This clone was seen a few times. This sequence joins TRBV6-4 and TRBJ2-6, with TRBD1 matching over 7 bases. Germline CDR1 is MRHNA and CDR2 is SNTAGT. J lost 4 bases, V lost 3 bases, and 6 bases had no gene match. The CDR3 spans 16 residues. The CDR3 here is CASSEGGAGGANVLTF. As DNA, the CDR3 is TGTGCCAGCAGTGAAGGGGGCGCTGGGGGGGCCAACGTCCTGACTTTC.